What follows are 17 T cell receptor beta chains derived from one specimen sequenced in a study of CD8+ T cells in alopecia areata. Sequencing relied on a cDNA template that was reverse transcribed from extracted RNA. Only in-frame clones appear in the TCRdb table, and some are missing; sequencing was by immunoSEQ multiplex PCR. The table lists roughly 170,000 clones, about 60% of them singletons. Treatment given: oral pan-JAK inhibitor, 5-10 mg twice daily. This sample comprised CD8+ T cells sorted from blood, obtained at week 24, from a patient treated with tofacitinib. The receptors shown here come from a human donor with alopecia areata.

The chain has TRBV4-1 and TRBJ1-1, with TRBD1 as a possible D gene (5 bases). This CDR3 is 15 amino acids long. V was cut by 2 bases and J by 4 bases, with 14 bases left in between. CDR1 MGHRA and CDR2 YSYEKL come from the germline V gene. The CDR3 nucleotides read TGCGCCAGCAGCCAACAGGGCGGCCGAGTCACTGAAGCTTTCTTT. Translated, it gives CASSQQGGRVTEAFF.

This rearrangement joins TRBV15 to TRBJ1-2; tentative D call: TRBD1 (6 bases). This CDR3 has 16 amino acids. Looked up from germline, CDR1 is LNHNV and CDR2 is YYDKDF (reference sequence). Deletions cut 0 bases from V and 3 bases from J, with 14 bases between. The chain's CDR3 is CATSRDRGQLHYGYTF. CDR3 DNA sequence: TGTGCCACCAGCAGAGACAGGGGCCAGCTGCACTATGGCTACACCTTC.

This clone turned up a few times. The CDR3 nucleotides are TGTGCCAGCAGCTTAGATGGAGTGGGCACTGAAGCTTTCTTT. The encoded protein is CASSLDGVGTEAFF. The chain joins TRBV11-1 to TRBJ1-1; D uncertain. From germline, CDR1 is SGHAT and CDR2 FQDESV (reference sequence). Trimming cost V 1 base and J 4 bases, with 10 bases left between them. The CDR3 spans 14 residues.

Concerning this clone itself: One junction end does not reproduce the germline sequence, and a read error may be involved. The chain carries TRBV10-3 and TRBJ2-5; D remains unclear. In germline, CDR1 is ENHRY, CDR2 SYGVKD. The CDR3 loop spans 15 amino acids. CDR3 sequence reads: CASSYEWGLYETQYF. The CDR3 coding sequence is TGTGCCAGCAGTTACGAGTGGGGATTGTATGAGACCCAGTACTTC.

The chain uses TRBV29-1 and TRBJ1-1, with D uncertain. Trimming took off 1 base at V and 8 bases at J, with 11 bases between the two ends. The V gene's germline CDR1 is SQVTM and CDR2 ANQGSEA. The CDR3 totals 12 residues. The CDR3 DNA reads as TGCAGCGTTGAAGGTTCCCTGGCGGAAGCTTTCTTT. It yields the protein CSVEGSLAEAFF.

The chain combines TRBV6-5 with TRBJ1-2; D unresolved. Per the germline V gene, CDR1 is MNHEY and CDR2 is SVGAGI. V was clipped by 2 bases and J by 2 bases, with 15 bases between them. The length of the CDR3 is 16 residues. CDR3 DNA: TGTGCCAGCAGTTACGGAGGCGGGCGGCGGAACTATGGCTACACCTTC. The encoded protein is CASSYGGGRRNYGYTF.

The chain is built from TRBV7-9 and TRBJ1-5, with a possible D match to TRBD1 (6 bases). Germline CDR1 reads SEHNR; CDR2 reads FQNEAQ (reference sequence). The CDR3 has 14 amino acids. V lost 6 bases to trimming and J lost 2 bases, with 11 bases between them. The CDR3 region is CASSGSGGNQPQHF. The CDR3 DNA follows: TGTGCCAGCAGTGGGTCAGGGGGCAATCAGCCCCAGCATTTT.

V gene TRBV5-6 combines with J gene TRBJ1-2; D unresolved. Per germline, CDR1 SGHDT and CDR2 YYEEEE. Trimming stripped 4 bases from V and 2 bases from J, with 6 bases between. The CDR3 runs 12 residues. Written as DNA, the CDR3 is TGTGCCAGCAGCGACGGGAACTATGGCTACACCTTC. Translating gives CASSDGNYGYTF.

About this clone itself: The junction and the germline gene differ at one end; a read error may be behind it. CDR3 nucleotide sequence: TGTGCCAGCAGCCTAGGTCGGGACAGGGTGCACTTC. This sequence encodes CASSLGRDRVHF. The chain recombines TRBV14 with TRBJ2-7; 9 bases are shared with TRBD1. The CDR3 contains 12 residues. Germline values: CDR1 SGHDN, CDR2 FVKESK. Full variable domain (rest looked up from reference TRBV14 and TRBJ2-7): EAGVTQFPSHSVIEKGQTVTLRCDPISGHDNLYWYRRVMGKEIKFLLHFVKESKQDESGMPNNRFLAERTGGTYSTLKVQPAELEDSGVYFCASSLGRDRVHFGPGTRLTVT.

J is TRBJ1-4 and V is TRBV10-3; TRBD1 aligns across 9 bases. The length of the CDR3 is 13 residues. CDR1 and CDR2 (germline): ENHRY, SYGVKD. V trimming: 8 bases; J trimming: 6 bases; junction bases outside the gene matches: 4. The CDR3 nucleotides read TGTGCCATCGCCCGGGACAGGGATGAAAAACTGTTTTTT. This sequence encodes CAIARDRDEKLFF.

This clone was recorded only once. CDR3 DNA: TGTGCCAGCAGCCCAGGGGGGAGCTATGGCTACACCTTC. This encodes CASSPGGSYGYTF. The chain combines TRBV7-9 with TRBJ1-2, with TRBD1 matching 7 bases. The CDR3 has 13 residues. V shed 5 bases and J 4 bases; nucleotides not matched to a gene: 4. Germline CDR1 and CDR2: SEHNR and FQNEAQ (reference sequence).

The chain is built from TRBV9 and TRBJ2-1; the match to TRBD2 covers 13 bases. The V and J ends lost 1 base and 3 bases, in that order; junction bases with no gene match: 4. Per the germline V gene, CDR1 is SGDLS and CDR2 is YYNGEE. This CDR3 spans 17 amino acids. The CDR3, as DNA: TGTGCCAGCAGCGTATCCGGGACTAGCGGGGACTACAATGAGCAGTTCTTC. Its translation is CASSVSGTSGDYNEQFF.

The rearrangement joins TRBV27 to TRBJ1-2; unclear D gene. Germline assignment: CDR1 MNHEY and CDR2 SMNVEV (reference sequence). This CDR3 has 12 amino acids. With 7 bases removed from V and 6 bases from J, the gap between germline ends came to 12 bases. For the CDR3, the DNA is TGTGCCAGCACAGCCCATATGAATGGCTACACCTTC. Its translation: CASTAHMNGYTF.

There are a few counts of this clone. A read error may explain this, as a much larger clone is one base away. The chain links TRBV6-5 to TRBJ1-1; 7 bases are a match to TRBD1. Trimming took 6 bases from V and 7 from J; bases not matched to a gene: 5. Germline CDR1 reads MNHEY; CDR2 reads SVGAGI. The CDR3 has 12 amino acids. CDR3 sequence reads: CASSPWTGEAFF. The DNA of the CDR3 is TGTGCCAGCAGCCCCTGGACAGGTGAAGCTTTCTTT.

This chain joins TRBV30 and TRBJ2-4; D is uncertain. In germline, CDR1 is GTSNPN, CDR2 SVGIG (reference sequence). Trimming shortened V by 3 bases and J by 1 base, and 7 bases separated the two germline ends. The CDR3 covers 13 residues. In nucleotides, the CDR3 is TGTGCCTGGAGGACGTGGGCCAAAAACATTCAGTACTTC. Translation gives CAWRTWAKNIQYF.

This clone appeared once. The chain employs TRBV4-1 and TRBJ2-1, with D uncertain. Trimming removed 3 bases from V and 6 bases from J, with 15 bases in between. Germline V gene data show CDR1 as MGHRA and CDR2 as YSYEKL. The CDR3 sequence is 15 residues long. This CDR3 reads CASSHLPMDGNEQFF. CDR3 bases: TGCGCCAGCAGCCACCTTCCAATGGACGGCAATGAGCAGTTCTTC.

V usage is TRBV7-9 and J usage is TRBJ2-1, with 8 bases identical to TRBD2. This CDR3 comprises 15 residues. Losses at the gene ends were 4 bases for V and 8 bases for J; bases not matched to a gene: 10. Germline loops: CDR1 SEHNR, CDR2 FQNEAQ (reference sequence). The CDR3 DNA reads as TGTGCCAGCAGCTCGCCGAGCGGGGGCAGGGATGAGCAGTTCTTC. Translated, it gives CASSSPSGGRDEQFF.